These 4 T cell receptor beta chains came from one sample sequenced in a study of vaccination effects on CD4 cells after COVID-19. Here immunoSEQ multiplex PCR was the method, and the copy in TCRdb shows in-frame clones only, minus some. This table holds roughly 70,000 clones, around 72% found once. Their antigen targets remain unknown. Antigen-specific CD4+ T cells expanded by the ViraFEST assay with viral peptide pools were then sequenced. Following a roughly eleven-day culture, CD4+ T cells were purified. From March to December 2020, the person had a SARS-CoV-2 infection that was confirmed by PCR. The sequencing here drew on CD4+ T cells from PBMCs cultured with HIV peptides, taken before COVID-19 vaccination. Subset in this sample: HIV-1 Nef peptide pool negative control/reference culture. These receptors all come from a human donor who had a prior SARS-CoV-2 infection.

This clone was observed once. This chain links TRBV19 with TRBJ2-7; D gene unclear. CDR3 size: 13 residues. In germline, CDR1 is LNHDA, CDR2 SQIVND (reference sequence). The V end lost 1 base, the J end lost 11 bases, and 15 bases lay between the germline ends. The CDR3, as DNA: TGTGCCAGTAGTATAGCCCCAGGCCGCTACAAGTACTTC. As protein: CASSIAPGRYKYF.

This clone was counted a single time. J is TRBJ2-4 and V is TRBV5-4, with unresolved D. Germline V gene lookup returns CDR1 SGHNT and CDR2 YYREEE (reference sequence). The CDR3 runs to 16 residues. Trimming took 0 bases from V and 1 from J, leaving 11 bases between them. The chain's CDR3 is CASSLDLASAKNIQYF. The CDR3 DNA is TGTGCCAGCAGCTTGGATTTGGCCTCGGCCAAAAACATTCAGTACTTC.

The gene calls are TRBV29-1 and TRBJ1-1; D unresolved. Trimming shortened V by 3 bases and J by 4 bases, and 12 bases separated the two germline ends. Germline loops: CDR1 SQVTM, CDR2 ANQGSEA. CDR3 length equals 13 residues. CDR3 sequence: CSVDRQYFTEAFF. CDR3 DNA: TGCAGCGTTGATCGCCAATATTTCACTGAAGCTTTCTTT. Together with reference TRBV29-1 and TRBJ1-1, the CDR3 gives the full variable domain: SAVISQKPSRDICQRGTSLTIQCQVDSQVTMMFWYRQQPGQSLTLIATANQGSEATYESGFVIDKFPISRPNLTFSTLTVSNMSPEDSSIYLCSVDRQYFTEAFFGQGTRLTVV.

The chain recombines TRBV11-3 with TRBJ2-1; TRBD2 matches 9 bases. The CDR3 loop spans 15 amino acids. The V gene end was trimmed by 1 base and the J gene end by 5 bases; junction bases not matched to a gene: 3. Germline V gene sequence: CDR1 SGHNT, CDR2 YENEEA. The CDR3 loop is CASSLGIAGDNEQFF. CDR3 nucleotide sequence: TGTGCCAGCAGCTTAGGAATAGCGGGGGACAATGAGCAGTTCTTC.